Below, 25 T cell receptor beta chains from the same sample are listed, as sequenced in a study of graft-versus-host responses after intestinal transplantation. What these receptors recognize is not known. Method: immunoSEQ multiplex PCR; TCRdb's copy keeps in-frame clones and lacks some. Of under 75,000 clones in the sample, nearly 90% were seen once. The sample consisted of unstimulated CD8+ T cells sorted from spleen or lymph node cells, taken before transplant. These receptors all stem from a human donor who was the organ donor for an intestinal transplant.

V and J are TRBV6-6 and TRBJ1-1; 8 nucleotides agree with TRBD1. The CDR3 has 15 residues. Germline V lookup: CDR1 MNHNY, CDR2 SVGAGI (reference sequence). V shed 2 bases and J 3 bases; nucleotides not matched to a gene: 5. Here the CDR3 reads CASSYATGGDTEAFF. CDR3 DNA: TGTGCCAGCAGTTACGCTACAGGGGGGGACACTGAAGCTTTCTTT.

V usage is TRBV28 and J usage is TRBJ2-2; 11 nucleotides match TRBD2. The germline CDR1 and CDR2 sequences are MDHEN and SYDVKM. V trimming: 6 bases; J trimming: 4 bases; junction bases outside the gene matches: 4. The CDR3 is 15 residues long. The CDR3 loop is CASSLGLAATGELFF. The CDR3 DNA follows: TGTGCCAGCAGCCTGGGACTAGCGGCCACCGGGGAGCTGTTTTTT.

This clone was seen a single time. The chain joins TRBV4-2 to TRBJ2-1, with TRBD2 matching 10 bases. Germline CDR1 reads LGHNA; CDR2 reads YNFKEQ. The CDR3 loop spans 16 amino acids. After removal of 0 bases from V and 8 bases from J, the junction contained 7 bases not matched to a gene. The CDR3 here is CASSQDASGGAYEQFF. In DNA form, the CDR3 reads TGTGCCAGCAGCCAAGACGCGAGCGGGGGGGCGTATGAGCAGTTCTTC.

The chain uses TRBV4-1 and TRBJ1-6; TRBD1 might be the D (6 bases). Trimming took 1 base from V and 5 from J, leaving 9 bases between them. CDR3 length equals 15 residues. Germline CDR1 is MGHRA and CDR2 is YSYEKL. The CDR3: CASSQVQGDNSPLHF. The CDR3 DNA reads TGCGCCAGCAGCCAAGTACAGGGTGATAATTCACCCCTCCACTTT.

This clone was recorded a few times. The chain couples TRBV18 to TRBJ2-2; maybe TRBD1 (6 bases). V was cut by 3 bases and J by 4 bases, with 15 bases left in between. The CDR3 spans 16 residues. Germline V gene data show CDR1 as KGHSH and CDR2 as LQKENI. The CDR3 reads CASSPRTAGGTGELFF. DNA of the CDR3: TGTGCCAGCTCACCTCGGACAGCCGGCGGCACCGGGGAGCTGTTTTTT.

The chain recombines TRBV6-5 with TRBJ1-1, with D perhaps TRBD1 (5 bases). V was shortened by 2 bases and J by 6 bases, with 7 bases between the two germline ends. The germline CDR1 and CDR2 sequences are MNHEY and SVGAGI. This CDR3 has 12 residues. The CDR3: CASSYRGAEAFF. CDR3 in DNA: TGTGCCAGCAGTTACAGGGGCGCTGAAGCTTTCTTT.

This clone was recorded once. In nucleotides, the CDR3 is TGTGCCAGCAGGAGGGGCGTAGCGGGGGGGCAAGAGACCCAGTACTTC. Amino acid sequence: CASRRGVAGGQETQYF. The V gene is TRBV27, the J gene TRBJ2-5, with 11 nucleotides matching TRBD2. This CDR3 has 16 residues. The V segment lost 6 bases and the J segment 2 bases; nucleotides outside the gene matches: 8. Germline V gene data show CDR1 as MNHEY and CDR2 as SMNVEV (reference sequence).

The V and J genes are TRBV5-6 and TRBJ2-1, with no clear D. V was pared by 4 bases and J by 4 bases, with 9 bases between. Germline lookup yields CDR1 SGHDT and CDR2 YYEEEE. The CDR3 length is 13 residues. CDR3 in DNA: TGTGCCAGCAGCCACGAGAATTACAATGAGCAGTTCTTC. Amino acids: CASSHENYNEQFF.

The V gene is TRBV4-3, the J gene TRBJ2-3; TRBD2 is a possible D gene (6 bases). Trimming stripped 0 bases from V and 5 bases from J, with 18 bases between. Germline values: CDR1 LGHNA, CDR2 YSLEER. The CDR3 runs 17 residues. The CDR3 loop is CASSQDLVGGAGDTQYF. As DNA, the CDR3 is TGCGCCAGCAGCCAAGATCTGGTTGGCGGGGCTGGAGATACGCAGTATTTT.

The chain recombines TRBV15 with TRBJ2-5; 8 positions match TRBD2. CDR1 LNHNV and CDR2 YYDKDF come from the germline V gene (reference sequence). J lost 2 bases, V lost 6 bases, and 5 bases had no gene match. The CDR3 covers 14 residues. CDR3 residues: CATSPGGLQETQYF. CDR3 coding DNA: TGTGCCACCAGTCCGGGGGGGCTGCAAGAGACCCAGTACTTC.

The genes are TRBV27 and TRBJ1-4; tentative D call: TRBD1 (5 bases). Looked up from germline, CDR1 is MNHEY and CDR2 is SMNVEV (reference sequence). The length of the CDR3 is 15 residues. Trimming removed 0 bases at V and 6 bases at J, with 11 bases between. CDR3: CASSLSGRVDEKLFF. The CDR3 nucleotides are TGTGCCAGCAGTTTATCGGGCAGGGTAGATGAAAAACTGTTTTTT. Full variable domain (rest looked up from reference TRBV27 and TRBJ1-4): EAQVTQNPRYLITVTGKKLTVTCSQNMNHEYMSWYRQDPGLGLRQIYYSMNVEVTDKGDVPEGYKVSRKEKRNFPLILESPSPNQTSLYFCASSLSGRVDEKLFFGSGTQLSVL.

The chain links TRBV5-1 to TRBJ1-2; TRBD1 matches at 7 bases. The CDR3 is made up of 14 amino acids. The V segment lost 3 bases and the J segment 5 bases; nucleotides outside the gene matches: 7. The germline gives CDR1 SGHRS, CDR2 YFSETQ. The CDR3 sequence: CASSSRGTDYGYTF. For the CDR3, the DNA is TGCGCCAGCAGCTCTCGAGGGACAGATTATGGCTACACCTTC.

The chain carries TRBV19 and TRBJ2-5; 8 bases are shared with TRBD1. The length of the CDR3 is 14 residues. V lost 6 bases to trimming and J lost 5 bases; unmatched junction nucleotides: 8. The V gene's germline CDR1 is LNHDA and CDR2 SQIVND (reference sequence). The CDR3 DNA is TGTGCCAGTAGCTACACCAGGGGGCTGGAGACCCAGTACTTC. This sequence encodes CASSYTRGLETQYF.

The chain couples TRBV6-6 to TRBJ2-2, with D possibly being TRBD2 (5 bases). The V gene's germline CDR1 is MNHNY and CDR2 SVGAGI (reference sequence). With 6 bases removed from V and 5 bases from J, the gap between germline ends came to 19 bases. The CDR3 runs 16 residues. CDR3 sequence: CASRGDGPRGTGELFF. As DNA, the CDR3 is TGTGCCAGCAGGGGAGACGGGCCCCGTGGGACCGGGGAGCTGTTTTTT.

The V gene is TRBV4-3, the J gene TRBJ1-6; no firm D call. V was clipped by 0 bases and J by 3 bases, with 6 bases between them. The CDR3 covers 15 residues. CDR1 LGHNA and CDR2 YSLEER come from the germline V gene. The CDR3 protein is CASSQDDIYNSPLHF. CDR3 nucleotides: TGCGCCAGCAGCCAAGACGACATCTATAATTCACCCCTCCACTTT.

V and J are TRBV28 and TRBJ1-2; TRBD1 matches 10 bases. V was clipped by 6 bases and J by 4 bases; unmatched bases: 17. Germline V gene lookup returns CDR1 MDHEN and CDR2 SYDVKM. This CDR3 spans 18 amino acids. CDR3 residues: CASSYPGDRGRGSYGYTF. In DNA form, the CDR3 reads TGTGCCAGCAGCTACCCCGGGGACAGGGGAAGGGGCTCCTATGGCTACACCTTC.

The rearrangement uses TRBV5-6 and TRBJ2-1, with D possibly matching TRBD2 (5 bases). The CDR3 sequence is 14 residues long. Germline V gene lookup returns CDR1 SGHDT and CDR2 YYEEEE. V lost 0 bases to trimming and J lost 5 bases, with 9 bases between them. Written as DNA, the CDR3 is TGTGCCAGCAGCTTGGGATCCGGGAACAATGAGCAGTTCTTC. It codes for CASSLGSGNNEQFF.

The V gene is TRBV6-1, the J gene TRBJ2-7; 9 nucleotides agree with TRBD2. The CDR3 is 14 amino acids. Germline V CDR1 and CDR2: MNHNS, SASEGT. V shed 8 bases and J 5 bases; nucleotides not matched to a gene: 10. CDR3 in DNA: TGTGCCAGCGCGGGGGGGCCTTTCGTTAACGAGCAGTACGTC. Translation: CASAGGPFVNEQYV.

The gene calls are TRBV13 and TRBJ1-1, with D possibly TRBD1 on 6 matching bases. Germline assignment: CDR1 PRHDT and CDR2 FYEKMQ (reference sequence). Trimming shortened V by 0 bases and J by 1 base, and 18 bases separated the two germline ends. CDR3 length: 18 residues. In DNA, the CDR3 is TGTGCCAGCAGCTTAGGGCCCCCAGTTGCAGGGGCGAACACTGAAGCTTTCTTT. Encoded protein: CASSLGPPVAGANTEAFF.

The chain recombines TRBV2 with TRBJ1-4; D unclear. The ends were cut back, 5 bases at V and 12 bases at J, with 7 bases in the middle. This CDR3 spans 10 amino acids. The V gene's germline CDR1 is SNHLY and CDR2 FYNNEI. CDR3 amino acids: CASSTRELFF. The CDR3 DNA reads TGTGCCAGCAGTACACGGGAACTGTTTTTT.

The chain uses TRBV14 and TRBJ2-5; D may be TRBD2 (6 bases). The CDR3 covers 14 residues. V was trimmed by 5 bases and J by 2 bases, leaving 12 bases between them. Germline V gene lookup returns CDR1 SGHDN and CDR2 FVKESK. CDR3 amino acids: CASSAWRDQETQYF. The CDR3 DNA reads as TGTGCCAGCAGCGCCTGGCGGGATCAAGAGACCCAGTACTTC.

This chain links TRBV28 with TRBJ1-5; weak D call: TRBD1 (5 bases). This CDR3 contains 17 residues. The V end was cut by 3 bases, the J end by 1 base, with 16 bases between. Germline values: CDR1 MDHEN, CDR2 SYDVKM. CDR3 DNA sequence: TGTGCCAGCAGTTTGAGGGGAGGGGTGGGAAGCAATCAGCCCCAGCATTTT. Its translation: CASSLRGGVGSNQPQHF.

Notes on this clone: Germline and junction disagree at one end, which may indicate a read error. The chain employs TRBV19 and TRBJ1-6, with TRBD1 matching over 7 bases. The V gene's germline CDR1 is LNHDA and CDR2 SQIVND (reference sequence). This CDR3 region has 15 residues. The CDR3 here is CVSSVRDSHNSPLHF. CDR3 DNA sequence: TGTGTCAGTAGTGTCCGGGACAGTCATAATTCACCCCTCCACTTT.

The chain's CDR3 is CASSHPGTAYEQYV. CDR3 nucleotide sequence: TGTGCCAGCAGCCACCCGGGGACAGCCTACGAGCAGTACGTC. The chain uses TRBV7-9 and TRBJ2-7; 7 bases match TRBD1. Per germline, CDR1 SEHNR and CDR2 FQNEAQ (reference sequence). Trimming took 5 bases from V and 2 from J; bases not matched to a gene: 6. The CDR3 is made up of 14 amino acids.

The CDR3 sequence is CSVGIETQNIQYF. CDR3 bases: TGCAGCGTTGGGATAGAGACTCAAAACATTCAGTACTTC. The V gene is TRBV29-1, the J gene TRBJ2-4; no firm D call. Per the germline V gene, CDR1 is SQVTM and CDR2 is ANQGSEA. The V gene lost 4 bases and the J gene lost 5 bases, with 12 bases spanning the gap. The CDR3 has 13 residues. Complete variable domain (other parts from reference TRBV29-1 and TRBJ2-4): SAVISQKPSRDICQRGTSLTIQCQVDSQVTMMFWYRQQPGQSLTLIATANQGSEATYESGFVIDKFPISRPNLTFSTLTVSNMSPEDSSIYLCSVGIETQNIQYFGAGTRLSVL.